The T cell receptor beta chain described here comes from a study of Ad26.COV2.S vaccination and SARS-CoV-2 variants. Turning to the study itself: Each vaccinee took Ad26.COV2.S intramuscularly, once or twice 56 days apart.

Using immunoSEQ multiplex PCR, the repertoire was profiled, and TCRdb retains in-frame clones only, with some absent. Among hundreds of thousands of clones listed, approximately 89% were seen once. Treatment indicated: roughly 20 received Ad26.COV2.S at low or high dose, single or two shots; roughly five received placebo; per-sample allocation not given. Each sample was drawn 63 days after the first injection (of vaccine or placebo). There are 13 residues in the CDR3. CDR1 SQVTM and CDR2 ANQGSEA come from the germline V gene. The V and J ends lost 4 bases and 4 bases, in that order; junction bases with no gene match: 2.

V usage is TRBV29-1 and J usage is TRBJ2-2, with TRBD1 identical over 8 bases. This clonotype was obtained from a person aged 18-65 years who received the Ad26.COV2.S COVID-19 vaccine or a placebo. Sequencing used peripheral blood, obtained in a trial of Ad26.COV2.S vaccine versus placebo. In DNA form, the CDR3 reads TGCAGCGTTGCCAGGGGGCGCACCGGGGAGCTGTTTTTT. This sequence encodes CSVARGRTGELFF.